Below, one T cell receptor (beta chain) is given with its context. The length of the CDR3 is 16 residues. Germline V lookup: CDR1 SGHRS, CDR2 YFSETQ. V lost 4 bases and J lost 0; bases outside the gene matches: 3. The data belong to a study of blood T cell repertoires in COVID-19. Study background: The United States, Italy and Spain were the sources of the acute and convalescent COVID-19 samples.

Original data processing: Amplification from reference gene primers served as the basis for estimated nucleated cell counts. Sequencing used immunoSEQ multiplex PCR; TCRdb keeps in-frame clones, though not all of them. V and J calls and clone size follow that table, whereas D and trimming were derived from the DNA. The sample shows approximately 300,000 clones, over 90% of them seen only once. The chain recombines TRBV5-1 with TRBJ2-3; 12 bases map to TRBD2. The receptor was isolated from a woman in her thirties who had been exposed to COVID-19. Sequences were obtained from PBMCs or T cells enriched from blood (not recorded which). This chain's CDR3 is CASSPGTSGSTDTQYF. DNA of the CDR3: TGCGCCAGCAGCCCCGGGACTAGCGGGAGCACAGATACGCAGTATTTT.